This T cell receptor (beta chain) was documented in a study of control samples from healthy donors and cancer patients. Concerning this clone itself: This sample also contains other DNA sequences that code for the same CDR3.

Germline CDR1 reads LNHDA; CDR2 reads SQIVND (reference sequence). The CDR3 runs 14 residues. The V end lost 2 bases, the J end lost 3 bases, and 9 bases lay between the germline ends. The data were produced by immunoSEQ multiplex PCR, yet TCRdb's version contains in-frame clones alone and is incomplete. This sample has about 150,000 clones, with about 94% found just once. This TCR derives from a man aged 35-49 years in good health. The chain uses TRBV19 and TRBJ2-3; D is perhaps TRBD1 (6 bases). The sequencing sample was made of blood. In DNA, the CDR3 is TGTGCCAGTAGTATACAGGGGTCTACAGATACGCAGTATTTT. This gives the protein CASSIQGSTDTQYF.